A single sample is the source of the 16 T cell receptor beta chains below, sequenced in a study of T cells in narcolepsy. The table came from immunoSEQ multiplex PCR; TCRdb's copy has only in-frame clones and leaves some out. The sample contains fewer than 40,000 clones, roughly four fifths of which appear only once. Sequencing was carried out using CD45RA- memory CD4+ T cells from PBMCs. All receptors come from a human donor with narcolepsy.

The chain links TRBV6-5 to TRBJ1-6, with D possibly TRBD1 on 5 matching bases. Trimming took off 5 bases at V and 4 bases at J, with 12 bases between the two ends. This CDR3 has 15 residues. Germline V gene sequence: CDR1 MNHEY, CDR2 SVGAGI. CDR3 sequence: CASSLRGGYNSPLHF. In nucleotides, the CDR3 is TGTGCCAGCAGTCTTCGCGGGGGATATAATTCACCCCTCCACTTT.

The chain has TRBV11-2 and TRBJ2-2; D not resolved. CDR1 and CDR2 from the germline V gene are SGHAT and FQNNGV. The length of the CDR3 is 13 residues. V dropped 5 bases and J dropped 6 bases, with 10 bases sitting between them. Here the CDR3 DNA reads TGTGCCAGCAGCCCTCTTACACCCGGGGAGCTGTTTTTT. This codes for CASSPLTPGELFF.

The chain carries TRBV30 and TRBJ2-7; D is unresolved. This CDR3 has 13 amino acids. Per germline, CDR1 GTSNPN and CDR2 SVGIG (reference sequence). Trimming shortened V by 7 bases and J by 3 bases, and 16 bases separated the two germline ends. The CDR3 DNA reads TGTGCCTTAAGGCCCCCAAACCACTACGAGCAGTACTTC. It translates to CALRPPNHYEQYF.

This chain uses TRBV4-2 with TRBJ1-5, with D possibly being TRBD1 (5 bases). Trimming left V 0 bases short and J 4 bases short, with 13 bases between. The CDR3 has 16 residues. The germline V gene encodes CDR1 LGHNA and CDR2 YNFKEQ. CDR3 nucleotides: TGTGCCAGCAGCCAAGATATGCAGGGTTGGAATCAGCCCCAGCATTTT. This codes for CASSQDMQGWNQPQHF.

The genes are TRBV5-6 and TRBJ1-5; possibly TRBD1 for D (5 bases). V was trimmed by 0 bases and J by 2 bases, leaving 9 bases between them. Per germline, CDR1 SGHDT and CDR2 YYEEEE. CDR3 size: 15 residues. CDR3 loop: CASSLVGAGNQPQHF. The CDR3 region has the DNA TGTGCCAGCAGCTTGGTTGGGGCTGGCAATCAGCCCCAGCATTTT.

As concerns this clone: Different DNA sequences within this sample yield the same CDR3. CDR3 coding DNA: TGTGCCAGCAGCTTAGGGTACAGCCCTAACTATGGCTACACCTTC. This gives the protein CASSLGYSPNYGYTF. V is TRBV7-2 and J is TRBJ1-2; D uncertain. The CDR3 covers 15 residues. Germline V gene data show CDR1 as SGHTA and CDR2 as FQGNSA. Trimming took off 1 base at V and 0 bases at J, with 9 bases between the two ends.

This clone appeared once. The genes are TRBV28 and TRBJ1-5, with D perhaps matching TRBD1 (5 bases). V was cut by 10 bases and J by 4 bases, with 14 bases left in between. The CDR3 is 13 amino acids. Per germline, CDR1 MDHEN and CDR2 SYDVKM. The CDR3 loop reads CAIKGSGNQPQHF. The CDR3 DNA sequence: TGTGCCATCAAGGGGTCGGGGAATCAGCCCCAGCATTTT.

This rearrangement joins TRBV6-1 to TRBJ2-2; D unclear. V was cut by 8 bases and J by 5 bases, with 6 bases left in between. The CDR3 contains 11 residues. CDR1 is MNHNS and CDR2 is SASEGT in the germline V gene. DNA of the CDR3: TGTGCCAGCTTAAGGACCGGGGAGCTGTTTTTT. Its translation: CASLRTGELFF.

V usage is TRBV6-5 and J usage is TRBJ1-3, with 7 bases identical to TRBD1. Per the germline V gene, CDR1 is MNHEY and CDR2 is SVGAGI. CDR3 length: 15 amino acids. The ends lost 6 bases at V and 0 bases at J; junction bases unmatched: 5. CDR3: CASRGTGDSGNTIYF. In DNA form, the CDR3 reads TGTGCCAGCAGAGGAACAGGGGACTCTGGAAACACCATATATTTT.

This clone was observed once. The gene calls are TRBV19 and TRBJ2-3, with 8 bases aligning to TRBD2. Looked up from germline, CDR1 is LNHDA and CDR2 is SQIVND (reference sequence). The CDR3 runs to 16 residues. The V and J ends lost 3 bases and 1 base, in that order; junction bases with no gene match: 6. CDR3 in DNA: TGTGCCAGTAGTATCCAGGCGCGGGGGGGCACAGATACGCAGTATTTT. Protein: CASSIQARGGTDTQYF.

The chain couples TRBV7-4 to TRBJ2-6; no clear D gene. Germline lookup yields CDR1 SGHVT and CDR2 SQSDAQ. The CDR3 totals 16 residues. V was shortened by 1 base and J by 1 base, with 8 bases between the two germline ends. The CDR3 DNA follows: TGTGCCAGCAGCTTAGGGCGCCCTTCTGGGGCCAACGTCCTGACTTTC. Protein sequence: CASSLGRPSGANVLTF.

This chain joins TRBV5-4 and TRBJ2-3, with D possibly called TRBD1 or TRBD2 (6 bases each). This CDR3 is built from 15 residues. CDR1 is SGHNT and CDR2 is YYREEE in the germline V gene (reference sequence). The V end lost 4 bases, the J end lost 5 bases, and 17 bases lay between the germline ends. The CDR3 protein is CASSHGGRGGDTQYF. The CDR3, as DNA: TGTGCCAGCAGCCACGGGGGCCGGGGAGGAGATACGCAGTATTTT. The variable domain in full, completed from reference TRBV5-4 and TRBJ2-3, reads ETGVTQSPTHLIKTRGQQVTLRCSSQSGHNTVSWYQQALGQGPQFIFQYYREEENGRGNFPPRFSGLQFPNYSSELNVNALELDDSALYLCASSHGGRGGDTQYFGPGTRLTVL.

This clone was seen a single time. The chain has TRBV19 and TRBJ2-6; tentatively, D is TRBD1 or TRBD2 (5 bases each). In germline, CDR1 is LNHDA, CDR2 SQIVND (reference sequence). The CDR3 has 18 amino acids. Trimming cost V 4 bases and J 1 base, with 17 bases left between them. In nucleotides, the CDR3 is TGTGCCAGTAGTAATTTAGCAGGGAGTCGGTCTGGGGCCAACGTCCTGACTTTC. This sequence encodes CASSNLAGSRSGANVLTF.

This sequence joins TRBV29-1 and TRBJ2-5, with D perhaps TRBD1 (6 bases). Trimming took 7 bases from V and 1 from J, leaving 10 bases between them. The CDR3 sequence is 12 residues long. CDR1 is SQVTM and CDR2 is ANQGSEA in the germline V gene. The CDR3 here is CSAGQTQETQYF. CDR3 sequence (DNA): TGCAGCGCCGGACAGACCCAAGAGACCCAGTACTTC.

The genes are TRBV5-1 and TRBJ2-7, with 8 bases identical to TRBD1. The CDR3 contains 13 residues. V lost 4 bases and J lost 6; bases outside the gene matches: 6. The germline V gene has CDR1 SGHRS and CDR2 YFSETQ. The CDR3 sequence: CASSGQGPSEQYF. CDR3 DNA sequence: TGCGCCAGCAGCGGACAGGGACCCAGCGAGCAGTACTTC.

The V call is TRBV27, the J call TRBJ1-1; D is ambiguous. Looked up from germline, CDR1 is MNHEY and CDR2 is SMNVEV (reference sequence). V was shortened by 3 bases and J by 6 bases, with 11 bases between the two germline ends. The length of the CDR3 is 13 residues. The CDR3 nucleotides are TGTGCCAGCAGTTTGACATCACGCTCTGAAGCTTTCTTT. This sequence encodes CASSLTSRSEAFF.